A selection of T cell receptor beta chains follows, all from one sample in a study of T cell responses to AZD1222 COVID-19 vaccine. Here immunoSEQ multiplex PCR was the method, and the copy in TCRdb shows in-frame clones only, minus some. This table holds about 150,000 clones, 80% to 90% found once. The sequencing used peripheral blood, collected on day 0 of AZD1222 vaccination. The receptors were gathered from an adult in good health. Each CDR3 is given with its conserved first and last residue. D genes are given only for firm matches. Expanded clones are given a class, and other clones once, few, many or no size at all.

size,J,D,V,DNA,CDR3
-,TRBJ2-7,-,TRBV18,TGTGCCAGCTCACCACCCGGGGGCACCTACGAGCAGTACTTC,CASSPPGGTYEQYF
-,TRBJ2-5,TRBD2,TRBV24-1,TGTGCCACCAGTGAAAAGGGACTAGCGGGGGGAAAGACCCAGTACTTC,CATSEKGLAGGKTQYF
-,TRBJ1-2,TRBD1,TRBV5-1,TGCGCCAGCAGCTTGGAGTGGGATTTCCTACGACAGGGGAGCCACTATGGCTACACCTTC,CASSLEWDFLRQGSHYGYTF
once,TRBJ2-3,-,TRBV5-5,TGTGCCAGCAGCTTGGGGGGGTGGAGCACAGATACGCAGTATTTT,CASSLGGWSTDTQYF
-,TRBJ1-1,-,TRBV7-9,TGTGCCAGCAGGAAAACCTCCTCCGGGAGGAGGACTGAAGCTTTCTTT,CASRKTSSGRRTEAFF
-,TRBJ2-1,TRBD2,TRBV10-1,TGCGCCAGCAGTGATCCTGGGACTAGCGAACCAAATGAGCAGTTCTTC,CASSDPGTSEPNEQFF
-,TRBJ1-4,-,TRBV6-1,TGTGCCAGCAGTGAAGCGCAAGGTCGAGGTCTTCAGGCAACTAATGAAAAACTGTTTTTT,CASSEAQGRGLQATNEKLFF
once,TRBJ1-1,-,TRBV7-8,TGTGCCAGCAGCTTAGGGGTTACAGGGAACACTGAAGCTTTCTTT,CASSLGVTGNTEAFF
-,TRBJ1-3,-,TRBV4-3,TGCGCCAGCAGCCAAGATTCAACGTTCTCTGGAAACACCATATATTTT,CASSQDSTFSGNTIYF
-,TRBJ2-7,-,TRBV5-1,TGCGCCAGCAGCTTGGACAGGGATGTCTACGAGCAGTACTTC,CASSLDRDVYEQYF
once,TRBJ1-3,-,TRBV14,TGTGCCAGCAGCCAAGAAGCGGGGCTAGCTGGAAACACCATATATTTT,CASSQEAGLAGNTIYF
-,TRBJ2-1,-,TRBV19,TGTGCCAGCTCACTGCAGGGTTACTCCTACAATGAGCAGTTCTTC,CASSLQGYSYNEQFF
-,TRBJ1-1,-,TRBV7-9,TGTGCCAGCAGCTTATCCCCTGAAGCTTTCTTT,CASSLSPEAFF
-,TRBJ2-3,-,TRBV10-2,TGCGCCAGGCGCCTCCCCGATACGCAGTATTTT,CARRLPDTQYF
-,TRBJ1-3,-,TRBV7-6,TGTGCCAGCAGCTTAGGGGTTCAGAGAAGCTCTGGAAACACCATATATTTT,CASSLGVQRSSGNTIYF
-,TRBJ2-3,-,TRBV2,TGTGCCAGCAGTGGAGGGGTTGGACAGTTCCCTGCCGCCACAGATACGCAGTATTTT,CASSGGVGQFPAATDTQYF
-,TRBJ2-7,-,TRBV28,TGTGCCAGCAGAATGGTGGGATACGAGCAGTACTTC,CASRMVGYEQYF
once,TRBJ2-7,-,TRBV10-3,TGTGCCATCAGTCCGGACCTTACCCCCTACGAGCAGTACTTC,CAISPDLTPYEQYF
-,TRBJ1-1,-,TRBV6-5,TGTGCCAGCAGTCGGGACTGGAACACTGAAGCTTTCTTT,CASSRDWNTEAFF
-,TRBJ1-4,-,TRBV6-5,TGTGCCAGCACCAGGGGAATTGGTGAAAAACTGTTTTTT,CASTRGIGEKLFF
-,TRBJ2-1,TRBD2,TRBV2,TGTGCCAGCAGTGAAATCGTCGGGCTAGCGGGGGACTACAATGAGCAGTTCTTC,CASSEIVGLAGDYNEQFF
-,TRBJ2-1,-,TRBV7-6,TGTGCCAGCAGCTTATACTCTTCGACCTACAATGAGCAGTTCTTC,CASSLYSSTYNEQFF